This T cell receptor beta chain was sequenced in a study of blood T cell repertoires in COVID-19. The overall study: Acute-phase and convalescent COVID-19 samples originated in the United States, Italy and Spain. PBMCs, B-cell-depleted T cells, or T cells provided the cDNA or gDNA that made up the material.

Original processing methods: How many nucleated cells were present was estimated from reference gene primer amplification. Generated by immunoSEQ multiplex PCR, the TCRdb table keeps only in-frame clones and is missing some. D and trimming were read from the DNA, whereas the V and J calls and clone size are those reported in that table. The data hold roughly 230,000 clones, with roughly 87% observed a single time. The CDR3 contains 16 residues. Per the germline V gene, CDR1 is MNHNS and CDR2 is SASEGT. V shed 3 bases and J shed 8 bases, with 20 bases lying between them. This sequence joins TRBV6-1 and TRBJ2-4, with D possibly matching TRBD1 (6 bases). Specimen: peripheral blood. This TCR was sampled from a woman aged 35 to 49 who had recovered from COVID-19. Written as DNA, the CDR3 is TGTGCCAGCAGTGAGTGGTTTGGGGAACAGGGACACATTCAGTACTTC. Its protein is CASSEWFGEQGHIQYF.